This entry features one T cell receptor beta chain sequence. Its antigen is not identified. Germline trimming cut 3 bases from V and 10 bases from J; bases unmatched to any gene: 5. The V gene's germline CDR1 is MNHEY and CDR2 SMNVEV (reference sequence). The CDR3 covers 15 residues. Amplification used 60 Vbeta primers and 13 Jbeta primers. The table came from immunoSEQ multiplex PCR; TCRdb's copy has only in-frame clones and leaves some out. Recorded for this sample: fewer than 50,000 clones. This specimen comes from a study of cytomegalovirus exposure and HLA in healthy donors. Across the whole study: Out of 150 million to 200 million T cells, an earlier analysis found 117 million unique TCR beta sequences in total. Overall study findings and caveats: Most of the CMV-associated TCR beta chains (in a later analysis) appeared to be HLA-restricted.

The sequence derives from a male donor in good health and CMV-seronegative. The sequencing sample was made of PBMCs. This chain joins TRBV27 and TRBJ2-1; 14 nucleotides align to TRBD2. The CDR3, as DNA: TGTGCCAGCAGTTTGACTAGCGGGAGGGCCGGAGAGCAGTTCTTC. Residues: CASSLTSGRAGEQFF.